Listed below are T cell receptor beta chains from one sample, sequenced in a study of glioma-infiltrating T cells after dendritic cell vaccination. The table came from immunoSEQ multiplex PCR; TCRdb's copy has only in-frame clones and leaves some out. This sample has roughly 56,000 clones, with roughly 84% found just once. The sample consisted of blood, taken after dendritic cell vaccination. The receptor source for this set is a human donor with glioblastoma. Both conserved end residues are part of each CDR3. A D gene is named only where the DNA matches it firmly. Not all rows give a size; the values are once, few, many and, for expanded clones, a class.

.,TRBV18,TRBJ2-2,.,CASSPFETTGELFF,TGTGCCAGCTCACCATTTGAGACTACCGGGGAGCTGTTTTTT
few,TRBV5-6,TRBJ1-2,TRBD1,CASSLGRQGNEVGYTF,TGTGCCAGCAGCTTGGGACGACAGGGGAATGAGGTTGGCTACACCTTC
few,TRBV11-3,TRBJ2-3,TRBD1,CASTDRGEGWDTQYF,TGTGCCAGCACCGACAGGGGCGAGGGTTGGGATACGCAGTATTTT
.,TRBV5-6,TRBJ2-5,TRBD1,CASSFLPGQARETQYF,TGTGCCAGCAGCTTCCTGCCGGGACAGGCACGAGAGACCCAGTACTTC
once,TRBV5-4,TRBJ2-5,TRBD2,CASSLGTSVVGETQYF,TGTGCCAGCAGCTTGGGGACTAGCGTTGTTGGGGAGACCCAGTACTTC
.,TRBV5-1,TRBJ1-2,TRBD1,CASSIMGQSFYGYTF,TGCGCCAGCAGTATAATGGGACAGTCTTTCTATGGCTACACCTTC
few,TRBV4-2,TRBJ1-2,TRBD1,CASSQVAGGNYGYTF,TGTGCCAGCAGCCAAGTAGCAGGGGGGAACTATGGCTACACCTTC
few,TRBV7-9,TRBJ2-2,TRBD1,CASSGRGGTNTGELFF,TGTGCCAGTTCCGGCCGAGGGGGCACGAACACCGGGGAGCTGTTTTTT
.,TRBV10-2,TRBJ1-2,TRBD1,CASSLGQSYGYTF,TGCGCCAGCAGCTTGGGACAGAGCTATGGCTACACCTTC
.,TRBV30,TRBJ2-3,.,CAAEGGTDTQYF,TGTGCCGCCGAGGGGGGCACAGATACGCAGTATTTT
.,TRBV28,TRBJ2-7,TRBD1,CASSSPGQAEQF,TGTGCCAGCAGTTCCCCTGGACAGGCCGAGCAATTC
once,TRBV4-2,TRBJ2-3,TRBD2,CASSQDRRGAADTQYF,TGTGCCAGCAGCCAAGATCGGCGGGGGGCCGCAGATACGCAGTATTTT
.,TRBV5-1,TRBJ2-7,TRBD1,CASSLGAGQGYEQYF,TGCGCCAGCAGCTTGGGTGCGGGACAGGGCTACGAGCAGTACTTC
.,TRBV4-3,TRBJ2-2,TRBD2,CASSHGLAGVTGELFF,TGCGCCAGCAGCCACGGACTAGCGGGGGTCACTGGGGAGCTGTTTTTT